This T cell receptor beta chain was profiled in a study of blood T cell repertoires in COVID-19. In the study overall: The study drew acute and convalescent COVID-19 samples from the United States, Italy and Spain.

Germline loops: CDR1 SGHVS, CDR2 FNYEAQ. Trimming at V came to 4 bases and at J to 1 base, leaving 2 bases not matched to a gene. The CDR3 totals 15 residues. Repertoires were generated with immunoSEQ multiplex PCR, while TCRdb's copy carries only in-frame clones and drops some. The top ten hold over 5% of the sample, which has 200,000 to 300,000 clones, around 87% seen once. Followed longitudinally, the Seattle patients had been enrolled during active infection. The sequencing input was peripheral blood. This TCR derives from an older woman with COVID-19, enrolled during active disease. This chain links TRBV7-6 with TRBJ2-1, with 9 bases that match TRBD1. The CDR3 region has the DNA TGTGCCAGCAGCTCCGGACAGGGGTCCTACAATGAGCAGTTCTTC. Its protein product is CASSSGQGSYNEQFF.